One T cell receptor (beta chain) is described in this entry. This sample was taken from a study of shared clonotypes between healthy human individuals. CDR3 length equals 15 residues. V gave up 5 bases and J gave up 4 bases; unmatched junction bases: 11. The V gene's germline CDR1 is MNHNS and CDR2 SASEGT. Method: immunoSEQ multiplex PCR; TCRdb's copy keeps in-frame clones and lacks some. The sample lists 1,400,000 or so clones, approximately 98.5% occurring once. This chain connects TRBV6-1 to TRBJ2-7, with 7 positions matching TRBD2. The TCR sequence derives from a man aged 25 to 40 in good health. The sample was naive CD4+ T cells sorted from blood. As to subset: CD45RA+ positively selected. The CDR3 protein is CASSLYRDYTYEQYF. As DNA, the CDR3 is TGTGCCAGCAGTTTATACCGGGACTACACATACGAGCAGTACTTC.